The T cell receptor (beta chain) described here comes from a study of T cell responses to AZD1222 COVID-19 vaccine. Clones were read by immunoSEQ multiplex PCR, and TCRdb kept only the in-frame ones, dropping some. The sample lists roughly 110,000 clones; around 88% were seen once. As regards this clone: The antigen is unknown.

General study points: Donors were mostly white British, more females; clonal diversity possibly underestimated.

In germline, CDR1 is SGHAT, CDR2 FQNNGV. V shed 5 bases, J shed 0 bases, and the junction held 9 bases outside the gene matches. The CDR3 totals 17 residues. The sequencing used peripheral blood, collected 28 days after the second AZD1222 dose. The clonotype comes from an adult who received the AZD1222 COVID-19 vaccine. This rearrangement joins TRBV11-2 to TRBJ2-1; 8 bases are a match to TRBD2. The CDR3, as DNA: TGTGCCAGCAGCCCCCGGGGGGGACTAAGCTCCTACAATGAGCAGTTCTTC. Translating it yields CASSPRGGLSSYNEQFF. Drawing the rest from reference TRBV11-2 and TRBJ2-1, the complete variable domain is EAGVAQSPRYKIIEKRQSVAFWCNPISGHATLYWYQQILGQGPKLLIQFQNNGVVDDSQLPKDRFSAERLKGVDSTLKIQPAKLEDSAVYLCASSPRGGLSSYNEQFFGPGTRLTVL.